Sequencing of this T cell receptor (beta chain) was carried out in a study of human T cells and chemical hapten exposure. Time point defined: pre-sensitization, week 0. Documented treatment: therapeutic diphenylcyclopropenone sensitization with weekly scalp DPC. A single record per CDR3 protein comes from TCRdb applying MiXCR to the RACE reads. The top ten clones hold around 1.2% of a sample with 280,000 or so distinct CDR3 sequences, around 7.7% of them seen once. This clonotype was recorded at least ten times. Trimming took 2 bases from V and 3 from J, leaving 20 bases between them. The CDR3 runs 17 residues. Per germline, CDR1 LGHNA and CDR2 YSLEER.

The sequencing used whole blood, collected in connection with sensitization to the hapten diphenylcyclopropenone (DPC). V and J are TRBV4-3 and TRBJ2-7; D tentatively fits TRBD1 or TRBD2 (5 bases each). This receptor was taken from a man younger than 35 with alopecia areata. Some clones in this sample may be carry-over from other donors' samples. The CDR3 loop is CASSQTGTLIPDYEQYF. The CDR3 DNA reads TGCGCCAGCAGCCAAACCGGGACCCTAATACCTGACTACGAGCAGTACTTC.